This T cell receptor beta chain was documented in a study of PD-1 blockade in classical Hodgkin lymphoma. Regarding time point: cycle 4 day 1 (C4D1), after 6 weeks of nivolumab. All patients relapsed after autologous stem cell transplantation, and brentuximab vedotin exposure varied. CD4+ T cells were purified from thawed PBMCs by magnetic negative selection. Only in-frame clones appear in the TCRdb table, and some are missing; sequencing was by immunoSEQ multiplex PCR. The sample has fewer than 35,000 clones, 92% seen once. The sequence came from a human donor with classical Hodgkin lymphoma. The input for sequencing was CD4+ T cells from blood, taken before the fourth cycle of nivolumab.

The CDR3 coding sequence is TGTGCCTGGATAGCGGGGGCGGGGTACGAGCAGTACTTC. Translating gives CAWIAGAGYEQYF. The chain links TRBV30 to TRBJ2-5; 9 bases align to TRBD2. The DNA end lines up better with TRBJ2-7; the J call may be wrong. The CDR3 is 13 residues long. Germline loops: CDR1 GTSNPN, CDR2 SVGIG (reference sequence).